This T cell receptor (beta chain) was sequenced in a study of T cell repertoires in cytomegalovirus infection. Study as a whole: Recently identified HLA-C-restricted CMV epitopes and well-studied HLA-B-restricted CMV epitopes were used by the study. Public TCR beta signature analysis indicated the presence of both CMV infection and matching HLA type.

TCRdb redid the calling of the reads with MiXCR, one entry per CDR3 protein. The sample holds over 45,000 distinct CDR3 sequences, about a fifth seen once. Regarding this clonotype: The antigen remains unidentified.

Notes on the study in general: CMV-specific HLA-C-restricted TCR beta clonotypes dominated the ex vivo response. Summed public TCR beta family frequency identified CMV carriers bearing the relevant HLA.

The V gene lost 3 bases and the J gene lost 1 base, with 10 bases spanning the gap. Germline CDR1 and CDR2: SGHTA and FQGNSA. The CDR3 length is 15 residues. V is TRBV7-2 and J is TRBJ1-5; D is unresolved. The sequence came from a human donor in good health (CMV status not recorded). Some clones in this sample may be carry-over from other donors' samples. The source material was CD8+ T cells from cultured PBMCs, sampled from culture after CMV antigen stimulation. The DNA of the CDR3 is TGTGCCAGCAGCTTCTTCGGATCGAGCAATCAGCCCCAGCATTTT. Amino acid sequence: CASSFFGSSNQPQHF.